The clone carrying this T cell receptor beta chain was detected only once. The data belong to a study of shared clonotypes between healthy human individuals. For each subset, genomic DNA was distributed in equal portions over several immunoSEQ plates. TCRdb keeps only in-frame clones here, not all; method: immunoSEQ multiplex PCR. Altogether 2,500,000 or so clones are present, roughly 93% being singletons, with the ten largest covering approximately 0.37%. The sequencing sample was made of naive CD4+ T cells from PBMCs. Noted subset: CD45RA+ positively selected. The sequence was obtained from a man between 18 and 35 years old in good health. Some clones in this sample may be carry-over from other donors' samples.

CDR3 amino acids: CASSPGTSGTYEQYF. The CDR3 nucleotides read TGTGCCAGTAGTCCAGGGACTAGCGGTACCTACGAGCAGTACTTC. J is TRBJ2-7 and V is TRBV19, with 11 nucleotides matching TRBD2. This CDR3 comprises 15 residues. V shed 5 bases, J shed 2 bases, and the junction held 5 bases outside the gene matches. Germline loops: CDR1 LNHDA, CDR2 SQIVND (reference sequence).